The 3 T cell receptor beta chains presented below share a single source sample, sequenced in a study of blood T cells in healthy people across ages (dated by TCRdb to between 2014 and 2016). The protocol used for the library was 5' RACE. The listed sequencing device is Illumina HiSeq 2500. A second PCR of roughly 6 to 11 cycles was run with a J-beta primer mix and a sample-barcoded 5' primer. The public reads were reprocessed in TCRdb via fastp at Q25 and MiXCR, keeping in-frame beta chains. For every CDR3 protein sequence, its rows merge into one entry that carries the most common genes and DNA. The sample table contains approximately 320,000 distinct CDR3 sequences; only one count was recorded for about 25% of them. The ten largest make up 29% of the sample. The sample consisted of blood. Receptors were obtained from a woman between 70 and 85 years old in good health.

V gene TRBV6-5 combines with J gene TRBJ1-6, with TRBD1 as a possible D gene (5 bases). Germline CDR1 reads MNHEY; CDR2 reads SVGAGI. The CDR3 spans 15 residues. V lost 6 bases and J lost 6, with 15 bases in between. The chain's CDR3 is CASRGGGGGNSPLHF. CDR3 DNA sequence: TGTGCCAGCAGGGGTGGGGGAGGCGGTAATTCACCCCTCCACTTT.

J is TRBJ1-4 and V is TRBV7-2; possibly TRBD1 for D (5 bases). CDR1 is SGHTA, CDR2 FQGNSA, per germline. The CDR3 sequence is 14 residues long. V lost 2 bases and J lost 8, with 12 bases in between. CDR3 residues: CASSLWGVSEKLFF. Written as DNA, the CDR3 is TGTGCCAGCAGCTTATGGGGCGTGAGCGAAAAACTGTTTTTT.

This chain joins TRBV28 and TRBJ2-5; D might be TRBD1 (5 bases). The ends were cut back, 10 bases at V and 4 bases at J, with 10 bases in the middle. This CDR3 is 11 amino acids long. Germline V gene sequence: CDR1 MDHEN, CDR2 SYDVKM. The CDR3 DNA sequence: TGTGCCACAAGGGGTTTAGAGACCCAGTACTTC. As protein: CATRGLETQYF. The whole variable domain, remainder taken from reference TRBV28 and TRBJ2-5, is DVKVTQSSRYLVKRTGEKVFLECVQDMDHENMFWYRQDPGLGLRLIYFSYDVKMKEKGDIPEGYSVSREKKERFSLILESASTNQTSMYLCATRGLETQYFGPGTRLLVL.